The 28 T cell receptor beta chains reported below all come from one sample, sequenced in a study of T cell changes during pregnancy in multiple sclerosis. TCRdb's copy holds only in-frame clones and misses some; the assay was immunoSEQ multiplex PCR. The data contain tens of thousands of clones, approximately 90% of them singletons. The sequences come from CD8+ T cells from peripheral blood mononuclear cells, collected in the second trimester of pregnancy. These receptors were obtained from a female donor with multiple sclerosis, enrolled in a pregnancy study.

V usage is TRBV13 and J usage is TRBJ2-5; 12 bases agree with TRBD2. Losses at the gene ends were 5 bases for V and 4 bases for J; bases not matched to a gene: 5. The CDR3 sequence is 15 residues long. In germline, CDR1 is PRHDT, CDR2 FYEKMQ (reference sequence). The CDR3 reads CASSPRTSGIETQYF. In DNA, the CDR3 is TGTGCCAGCAGCCCCCGGACTAGCGGGATAGAGACCCAGTACTTC.

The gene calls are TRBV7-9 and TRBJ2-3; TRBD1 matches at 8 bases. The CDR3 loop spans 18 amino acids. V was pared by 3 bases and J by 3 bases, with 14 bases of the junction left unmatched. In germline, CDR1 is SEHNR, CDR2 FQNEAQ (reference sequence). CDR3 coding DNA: TGTGCCAGCAGCTTCCCTCCGACGACAGGGGTCAAAACAGATACGCAGTATTTT. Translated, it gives CASSFPPTTGVKTDTQYF.

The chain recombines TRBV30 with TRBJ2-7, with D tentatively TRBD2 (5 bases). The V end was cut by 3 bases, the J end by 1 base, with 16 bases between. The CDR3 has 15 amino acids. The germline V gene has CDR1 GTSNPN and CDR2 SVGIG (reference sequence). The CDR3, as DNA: TGTGCCTGGAGCCCGGCTACGGGGTTTTCCTACGAGCAGTACTTC. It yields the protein CAWSPATGFSYEQYF.

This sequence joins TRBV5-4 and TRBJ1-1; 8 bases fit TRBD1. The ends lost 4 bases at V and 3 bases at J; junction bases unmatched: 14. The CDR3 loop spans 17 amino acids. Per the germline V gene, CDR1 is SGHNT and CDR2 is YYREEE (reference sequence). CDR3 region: CASSPPPGTGSDTEAFF. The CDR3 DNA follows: TGTGCCAGCAGCCCACCTCCCGGGACAGGATCGGACACTGAAGCTTTCTTT.

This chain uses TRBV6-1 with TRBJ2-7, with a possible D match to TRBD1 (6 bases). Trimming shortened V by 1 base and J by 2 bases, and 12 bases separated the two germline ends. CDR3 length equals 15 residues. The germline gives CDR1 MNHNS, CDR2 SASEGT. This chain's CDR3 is CASSEVRNRAYEQYF. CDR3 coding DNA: TGTGCCAGCAGTGAAGTAAGGAACAGGGCCTACGAGCAGTACTTC.

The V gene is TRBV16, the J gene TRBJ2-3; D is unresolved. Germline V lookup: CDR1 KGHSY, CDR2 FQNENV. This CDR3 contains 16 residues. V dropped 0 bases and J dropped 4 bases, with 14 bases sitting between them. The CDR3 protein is CASSQSLETDSDTQYF. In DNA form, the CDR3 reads TGTGCCAGCAGCCAATCGTTGGAGACTGACTCAGATACGCAGTATTTT.

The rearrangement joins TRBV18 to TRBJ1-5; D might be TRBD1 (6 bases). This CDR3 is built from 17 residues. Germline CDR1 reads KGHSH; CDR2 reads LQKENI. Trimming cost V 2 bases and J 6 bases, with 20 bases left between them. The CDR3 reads CASSPFQGKGLSQPQHF. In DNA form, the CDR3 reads TGTGCCAGCTCACCATTTCAGGGGAAGGGATTGAGTCAGCCCCAGCATTTT.

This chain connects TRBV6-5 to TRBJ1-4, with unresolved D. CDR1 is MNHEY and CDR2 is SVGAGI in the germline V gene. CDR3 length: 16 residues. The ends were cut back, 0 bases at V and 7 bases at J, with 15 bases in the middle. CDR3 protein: CASSYSMNVGSEKLFF. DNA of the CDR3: TGTGCCAGCAGTTACTCGATGAACGTGGGCAGTGAAAAACTGTTTTTT.

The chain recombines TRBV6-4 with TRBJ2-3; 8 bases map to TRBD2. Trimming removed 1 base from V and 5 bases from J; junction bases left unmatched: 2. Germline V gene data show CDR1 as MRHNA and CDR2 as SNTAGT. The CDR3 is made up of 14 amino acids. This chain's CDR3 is CASSDLAGKDTQYF. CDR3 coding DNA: TGTGCCAGCAGTGACTTAGCGGGAAAAGATACGCAGTATTTT.

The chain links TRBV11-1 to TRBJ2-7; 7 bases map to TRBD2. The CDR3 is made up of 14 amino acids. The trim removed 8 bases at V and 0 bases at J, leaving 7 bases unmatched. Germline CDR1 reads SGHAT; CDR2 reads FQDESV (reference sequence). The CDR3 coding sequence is TGTGCCAGCTCCCGGGCTAGCGGCTCCTACGAGCAGTACTTC. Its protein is CASSRASGSYEQYF.

The CDR3 DNA sequence: TGTGCCAGCTCACGTGCGGGTTCGAAAACTGAAGCTTTCTTT. Protein sequence: CASSRAGSKTEAFF. The gene calls are TRBV18 and TRBJ1-1; D gene unclear. Trimming shortened V by 4 bases and J by 5 bases, and 14 bases separated the two germline ends. Germline assignment: CDR1 KGHSH and CDR2 LQKENI. The CDR3 is made up of 14 amino acids.

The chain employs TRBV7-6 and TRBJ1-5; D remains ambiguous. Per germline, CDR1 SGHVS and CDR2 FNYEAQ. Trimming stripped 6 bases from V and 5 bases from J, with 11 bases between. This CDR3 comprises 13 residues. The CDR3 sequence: CASSLGGYQPQHF. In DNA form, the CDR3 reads TGTGCCAGCAGTTTGGGAGGGTATCAGCCCCAGCATTTT. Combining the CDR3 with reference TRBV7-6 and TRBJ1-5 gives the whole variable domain GAGVSQSPRYKVTKRGQDVALRCDPISGHVSLYWYRQALGQGPEFLTYFNYEAQQDKSGLPNDRFSAERPEGSISTLTIQRTEQRDSAMYRCASSLGGYQPQHFGDGTRLSIL.

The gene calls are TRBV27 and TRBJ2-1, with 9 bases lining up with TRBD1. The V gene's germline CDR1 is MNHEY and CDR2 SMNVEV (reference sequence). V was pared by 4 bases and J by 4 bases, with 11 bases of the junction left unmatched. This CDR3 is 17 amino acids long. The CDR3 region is CASSSGTGIGIYNEQFF. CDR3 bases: TGTGCCAGCAGTTCCGGGACAGGGATCGGGATTTACAATGAGCAGTTCTTC.

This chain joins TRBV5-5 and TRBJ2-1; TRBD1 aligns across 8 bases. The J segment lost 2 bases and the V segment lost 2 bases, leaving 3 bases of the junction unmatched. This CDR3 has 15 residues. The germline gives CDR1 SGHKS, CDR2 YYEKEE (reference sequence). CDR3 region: CASSFGQGPYNEQFF. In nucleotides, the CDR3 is TGTGCCAGCAGCTTCGGACAGGGCCCCTACAATGAGCAGTTCTTC.

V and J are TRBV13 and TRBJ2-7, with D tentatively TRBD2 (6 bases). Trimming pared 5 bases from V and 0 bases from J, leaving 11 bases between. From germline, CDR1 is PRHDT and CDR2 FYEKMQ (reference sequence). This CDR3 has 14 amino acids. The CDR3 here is CASSAGRSSYEQYF. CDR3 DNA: TGTGCCAGCAGCGCGGGACGTAGCTCCTACGAGCAGTACTTC.

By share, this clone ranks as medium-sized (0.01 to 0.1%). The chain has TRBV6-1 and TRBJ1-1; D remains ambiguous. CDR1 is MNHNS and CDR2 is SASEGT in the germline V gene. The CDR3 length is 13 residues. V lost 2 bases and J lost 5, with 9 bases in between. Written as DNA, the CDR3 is TGTGCCAGCAGTGAAAAAGAGGTGACTGAAGCTTTCTTT. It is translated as CASSEKEVTEAFF.

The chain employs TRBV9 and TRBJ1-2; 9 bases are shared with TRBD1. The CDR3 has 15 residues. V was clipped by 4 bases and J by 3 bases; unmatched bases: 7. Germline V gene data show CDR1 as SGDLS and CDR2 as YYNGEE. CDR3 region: CASSTQWTGDYGYTF. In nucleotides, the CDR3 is TGTGCCAGCAGCACCCAATGGACAGGGGACTATGGCTACACCTTC.

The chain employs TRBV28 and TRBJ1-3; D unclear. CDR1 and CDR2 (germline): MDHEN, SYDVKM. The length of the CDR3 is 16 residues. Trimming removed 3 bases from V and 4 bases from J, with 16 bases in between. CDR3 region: CASSFQREDIGNTIYF. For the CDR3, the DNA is TGTGCCAGCAGTTTTCAACGAGAAGACATAGGAAACACCATATATTTT.

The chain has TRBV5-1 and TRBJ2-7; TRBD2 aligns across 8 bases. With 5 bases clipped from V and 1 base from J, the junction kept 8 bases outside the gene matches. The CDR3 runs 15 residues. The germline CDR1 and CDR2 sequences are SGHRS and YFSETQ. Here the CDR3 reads CASRDGLADSYEQYF. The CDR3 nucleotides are TGCGCCAGCAGAGATGGACTAGCAGATTCCTACGAGCAGTACTTC. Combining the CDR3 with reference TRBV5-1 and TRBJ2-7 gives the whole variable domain KAGVTQTPRYLIKTRGQQVTLSCSPISGHRSVSWYQQTPGQGLQFLFEYFSETQRNKGNFPGRFSGRQFSNSRSEMNVSTLELGDSALYLCASRDGLADSYEQYFGPGTRLTVT.

CDR3 DNA sequence: TGTGCCAGCAGCTTGGCCGCAGGGGAGAACACCGGGGAGCTGTTTTTT. The encoded protein is CASSLAAGENTGELFF. This chain joins TRBV5-6 and TRBJ2-2; D perhaps matches TRBD1 (6 bases). V lost 0 bases, J lost 1 base, and 10 bases lay in between. Germline assignment: CDR1 SGHDT and CDR2 YYEEEE. The CDR3 spans 16 residues.

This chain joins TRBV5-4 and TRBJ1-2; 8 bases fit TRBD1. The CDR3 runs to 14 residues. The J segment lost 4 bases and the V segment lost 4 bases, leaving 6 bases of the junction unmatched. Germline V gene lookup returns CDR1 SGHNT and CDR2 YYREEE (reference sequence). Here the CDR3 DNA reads TGTGCCAGCAGCCCAAGGACAGGGTTCTATGGCTACACCTTC. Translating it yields CASSPRTGFYGYTF.

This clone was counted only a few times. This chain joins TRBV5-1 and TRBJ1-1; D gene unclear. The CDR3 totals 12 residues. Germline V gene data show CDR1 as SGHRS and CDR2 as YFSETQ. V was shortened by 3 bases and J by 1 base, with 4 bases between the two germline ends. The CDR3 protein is CASSSGNTEAFF. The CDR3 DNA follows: TGCGCCAGCAGCTCAGGGAACACTGAAGCTTTCTTT. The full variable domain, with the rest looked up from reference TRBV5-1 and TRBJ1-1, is KAGVTQTPRYLIKTRGQQVTLSCSPISGHRSVSWYQQTPGQGLQFLFEYFSETQRNKGNFPGRFSGRQFSNSRSEMNVSTLELGDSALYLCASSSGNTEAFFGQGTRLTVV.

The chain's CDR3 is CASSLGARGVKGYTF. The CDR3 DNA is TGTGCCAGCAGTTTAGGCGCCAGGGGCGTGAAGGGCTACACCTTC. This chain uses TRBV27 with TRBJ1-2; TRBD1 might be the D (6 bases). Trimming shortened V by 2 bases and J by 8 bases, and 18 bases separated the two germline ends. Germline-derived CDR1 and CDR2 are MNHEY and SMNVEV (reference sequence). This CDR3 comprises 15 residues.

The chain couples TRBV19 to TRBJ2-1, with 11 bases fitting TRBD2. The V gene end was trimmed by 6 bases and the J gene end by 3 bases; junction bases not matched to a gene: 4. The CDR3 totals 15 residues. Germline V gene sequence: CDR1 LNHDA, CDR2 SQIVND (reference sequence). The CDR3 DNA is TGTGCCAGTAGCCTCGGGACTAGCGGCTACAATGAGCAGTTCTTC. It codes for CASSLGTSGYNEQFF.

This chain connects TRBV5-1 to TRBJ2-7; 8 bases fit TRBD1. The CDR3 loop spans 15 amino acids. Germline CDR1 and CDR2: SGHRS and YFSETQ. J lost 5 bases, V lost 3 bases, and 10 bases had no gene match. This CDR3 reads CASSSTGTGRDEQYF. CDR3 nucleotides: TGCGCCAGCAGCTCGACCGGGACAGGACGCGACGAGCAGTACTTC.

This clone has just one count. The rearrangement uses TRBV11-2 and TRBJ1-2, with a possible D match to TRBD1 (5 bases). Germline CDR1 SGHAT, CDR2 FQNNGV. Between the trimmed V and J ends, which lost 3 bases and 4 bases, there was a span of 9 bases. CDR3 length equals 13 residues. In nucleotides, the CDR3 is TGTGCCAGCAGCTTCGACAGTTCCTATGGCTACACCTTC. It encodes CASSFDSSYGYTF.

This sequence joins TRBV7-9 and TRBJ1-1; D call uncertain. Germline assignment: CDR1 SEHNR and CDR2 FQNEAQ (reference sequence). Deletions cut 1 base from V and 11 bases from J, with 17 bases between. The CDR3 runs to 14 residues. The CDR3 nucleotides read TGTGCCAGCAGCTTAGTTTCGTTGGCGCCGGGGGCTTTCTTT. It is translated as CASSLVSLAPGAFF.

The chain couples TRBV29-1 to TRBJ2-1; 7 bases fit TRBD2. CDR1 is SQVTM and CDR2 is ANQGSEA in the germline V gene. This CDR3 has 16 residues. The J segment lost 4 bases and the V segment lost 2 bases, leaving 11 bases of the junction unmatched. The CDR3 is CSVETPWTSTYNEQFF. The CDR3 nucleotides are TGCAGCGTTGAAACCCCCTGGACTAGTACTTACAATGAGCAGTTCTTC.